This T cell receptor beta chain originates from a study of blood T cell repertoires in COVID-19. Trimming left V 5 bases short and J 3 bases short, with 16 bases between. Germline CDR1 SEHNR, CDR2 FQNEAQ (reference sequence). The CDR3 has 16 residues. Profiled with immunoSEQ multiplex PCR; TCRdb holds only in-frame clones, not every one. The table lists about 150,000 clones, 80% to 90% of them singletons. This chain links TRBV7-9 with TRBJ2-2; tentative D call: TRBD1 (6 bases). The source of this sequence is a woman in her forties or fifties with acute COVID-19. Material: PBMCs or T cells enriched from blood (not recorded which). The CDR3 spells CASSHPMGHHTGELFF. CDR3 in DNA: TGTGCCAGCAGCCACCCAATGGGACATCACACCGGGGAGCTGTTTTTT.